These T cell receptor beta chains were read from a single sample in a study of early T cells in non-severe SARS-CoV-2 infection. Each CDR3 protein gets one entry after TCRdb re-called the 5' RACE reads with MiXCR. The repertoire holds under 70,000 distinct CDR3 sequences, around 7.7% seen once, with under 12% in the top ten. The source material was whole blood, sampled at baseline. These receptors were obtained from an adult who was a healthcare worker with PCR-confirmed SARS-CoV-2 infection or an uninfected control (not recorded which). Both conserved end residues are part of each CDR3. A D gene is named only where the DNA matches it firmly. Only part of the rows carry a size: once, few, many, or a class if the clone is expanded.

>NA|TRBV5-5|NA|TRBJ2-5
TGTGCCAGCAGCTTGGCGTTTGGGGGGACAGAGACCCAGTACTTC
CASSLAFGGTETQYF
>TRBD1|TRBV28|NA|TRBJ2-5
TGTGCCATCAAGACCGGGACAGTAAAAGGGACCCAGTACTTC
CAIKTGTVKGTQYF
>TRBD1|TRBV27|few|TRBJ2-7
TGTGCCAGCAGTTTACGGACGAGACAGGGGGTCCACGAGCAGTACTTC
CASSLRTRQGVHEQYF
>NA|TRBV5-5|few|TRBJ1-4
TGTGCCAGCAGCTTGGGGGCCGTCGGGGTACCTATGGGTGAAAAACTGTTTTTT
CASSLGAVGVPMGEKLFF
>NA|TRBV7-9|few|TRBJ2-4
TGTGCCAGCAGCCTGGGAGGAAACATTCAGTACTTC
CASSLGGNIQYF
>TRBD2|TRBV10-3|NA|TRBJ2-7
TGTGCCATCAGTGAGCTACCGGGAGGGCAGGGCGAGCAGTACTTC
CAISELPGGQGEQYF
>NA|TRBV18|few|TRBJ1-5
TGTGCCAGCTCCGCCAAACTTCAAGGGCGCGGCAATCAGCCCCAGCATTTT
CASSAKLQGRGNQPQHF
>TRBD1|TRBV30|once|TRBJ1-2
TGTGCCTGGAGCCGACAGGGGATTACGACTAACTATGGCTACACCTTC
CAWSRQGITTNYGYTF
>NA|TRBV20-1|NA|TRBJ1-1
TGCAGTGCTAGAGTGGGGGGCGTAAACACTGAAGCTTTCTTT
CSARVGGVNTEAFF
>TRBD2|TRBV11-2|few|TRBJ2-3
TGTGCCAGCAGCCCGGGACTAGCGAACACAGATACGCAGTATTTT
CASSPGLANTDTQYF
>TRBD2|TRBV11-2|NA|TRBJ2-7
TGTGCCAGCAGCCCGCGACTAGCGGGAGGTAACGAGCAGTACTTC
CASSPRLAGGNEQYF
>NA|TRBV20-1|few|TRBJ2-3
TGCAGTGCTAGAGATTCTGGGGAGGTAGTCACAGATACGCAGTATTTT
CSARDSGEVVTDTQYF
>TRBD2|TRBV15|few|TRBJ2-1
TGTGCCACCACTCCGGGACTAGCGGGAGGGTCCTACAATGAGCAGTTCTTC
CATTPGLAGGSYNEQFF
>TRBD1|TRBV11-2|NA|TRBJ1-1
TGTGCCAGCAGCTTTAGTTTTAAGGGACAGTCGAACACTGAAGCTTTCTTT
CASSFSFKGQSNTEAFF
>TRBD2|TRBV28|NA|TRBJ2-1
TGTGCCAGCGGAGTAGCGGGAGTGAGCTCCTACAATGAGCAGTTCTTC
CASGVAGVSSYNEQFF
>NA|TRBV30|few|TRBJ2-6
TGTGCCTGGGGGAGGAAGATGGCCAACGTCCTGACTTTC
CAWGRKMANVLTF
>TRBD2|TRBV7-2|many|TRBJ2-1
TGTGCCAGCAGCTTATTCCCGGGAGGGCCCCTTAATGAGCAGTTCTTC
CASSLFPGGPLNEQFF
>NA|TRBV29-1|many|TRBJ2-3
TGCAGCGTTGAGGCCCGTACAGATACGCAGTATTTT
CSVEARTDTQYF
>TRBD2|TRBV7-2|many|TRBJ2-1
TGTGCCAGCAGCTTAATGCTAGCGGGTGTGCATGAGCAGTTCTTC
CASSLMLAGVHEQFF
>TRBD1|TRBV4-2|many|TRBJ1-2
TGTGCCAGCAGCCAGCAAAGGCCGGGACAGGGGGTTAACTATGGCTACACCTTC
CASSQQRPGQGVNYGYTF
>NA|TRBV18|NA|TRBJ1-5
TGTGCCAGCTCACCACGGAACGCGGCCAATCAGCCCCAGCATTTT
CASSPRNAANQPQHF
>NA|TRBV6-5|NA|TRBJ2-2
TGTGCCAGCAGTTACATGTACACCGGGGAGCTGTTTTTT
CASSYMYTGELFF
>TRBD1|TRBV4-2|few|TRBJ2-3
TGTGCCAGCAGCCAAGACGAGGGGGCCATTCAGGATACGCAGTATTTT
CASSQDEGAIQDTQYF
>TRBD2|TRBV10-2|few|TRBJ2-7
TGCGCCAGCATGGGGGGGACGTACGAGCAGTACTTC
CASMGGTYEQYF
>NA|TRBV11-2|few|TRBJ1-6
TGTGCCAGCAGCTTAGGATGGCTCCCGAATTCACCCCTCCACTTT
CASSLGWLPNSPLHF
>NA|TRBV5-5|NA|TRBJ2-5
TGTGCCAGCAGCACCCCGGGGAGCCACCAAGAGACCCAGTACTTC
CASSTPGSHQETQYF